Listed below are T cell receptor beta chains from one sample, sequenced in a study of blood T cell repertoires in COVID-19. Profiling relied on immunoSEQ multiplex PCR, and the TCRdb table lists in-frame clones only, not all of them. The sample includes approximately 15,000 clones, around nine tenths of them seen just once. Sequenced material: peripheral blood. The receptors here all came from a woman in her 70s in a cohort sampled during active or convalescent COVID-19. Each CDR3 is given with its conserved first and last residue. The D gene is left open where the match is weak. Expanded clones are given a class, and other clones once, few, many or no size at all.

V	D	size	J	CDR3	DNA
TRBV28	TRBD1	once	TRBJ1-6	CASRLPDSGGKGRALHF	TGTGCCAGCAGACTCCCTGACTCAGGGGGGAAAGGCCGGGCCCTCCACTTT
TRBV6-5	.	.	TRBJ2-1	CASSPTGLGNEQFF	TGTGCCAGCAGCCCCACGGGGTTGGGCAATGAGCAGTTCTTC
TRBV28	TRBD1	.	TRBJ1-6	CASRRDRLSPLHF	TGTGCCAGCCGGCGGGACAGACTTTCACCCCTCCACTTT
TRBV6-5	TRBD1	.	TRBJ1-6	CASSYVQGANSPLHF	TGTGCCAGCAGTTATGTACAGGGGGCTAATTCACCCCTCCACTTT
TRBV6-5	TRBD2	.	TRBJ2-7	CASRRGAGGSYEQYF	TGTGCCAGCCGAAGGGGAGCGGGGGGTAGCTACGAGCAGTACTTC
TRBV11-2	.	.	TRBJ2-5	CATQRASRQETQYF	TGTGCCACCCAGCGGGCAAGCAGACAAGAGACCCAGTACTTC
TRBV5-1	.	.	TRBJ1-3	CASSLDIAGNTIYF	TGCGCCAGCAGCTTGGATATCGCTGGAAACACCATATATTTT
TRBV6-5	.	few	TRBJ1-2	CASTQGGGGYTF	TGTGCCAGCACCCAAGGGGGAGGGGGCTACACCTTC
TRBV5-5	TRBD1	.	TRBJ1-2	CASSLGPSRQGTESGYTF	TGTGCCAGCAGCTTAGGTCCCAGCAGACAGGGTACGGAGAGTGGCTACACCTTC
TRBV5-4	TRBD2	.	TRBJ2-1	CASSLAGAGGSLFF	TGTGCCAGCAGCTTGGCCGGCGCGGGGGGAAGTCTGTTCTTC
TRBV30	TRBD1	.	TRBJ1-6	CAWSTRTPGGLGYNSPLHF	TGTGCCTGGAGTACTCGAACCCCAGGGGGCTTAGGGTATAATTCACCCCTCCACTTT
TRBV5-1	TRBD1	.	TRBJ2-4	CASSQMTGGPGLVQYF	TGCGCCAGCAGCCAGATGACAGGGGGTCCAGGGTTGGTTCAGTACTTC
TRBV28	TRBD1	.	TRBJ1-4	CASSFSGTGVEKLFF	TGTGCCAGCAGTTTTTCCGGGACAGGGGTCGAAAAACTGTTTTTT
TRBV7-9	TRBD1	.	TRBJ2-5	CASSQPRTGGFQETQYF	TGTGCCAGCAGCCAACCGAGGACAGGGGGGTTCCAAGAGACCCAGTACTTC
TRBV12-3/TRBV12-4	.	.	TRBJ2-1	CASSPGYGDEQFF	TGTGCCAGCAGTCCAGGGTATGGAGATGAGCAGTTCTTC
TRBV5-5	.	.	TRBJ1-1	CASSFQRTEAFF	TGTGCCAGCAGCTTTCAACGGACTGAAGCTTTCTTT
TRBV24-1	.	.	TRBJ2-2	CADTGTLNTGELFF	TGTGCCGATACCGGGACACTGAACACCGGGGAGCTGTTTTTT
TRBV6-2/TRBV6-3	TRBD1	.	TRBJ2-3	CASSIIGGPDTQYF	TGTGCCAGCAGTATAATAGGGGGCCCAGATACGCAGTATTTT
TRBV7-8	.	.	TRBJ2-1	CASSRRYRSYNEQFF	TGTGCCAGCAGCCGGCGGTACCGCTCCTACAATGAGCAGTTCTTC
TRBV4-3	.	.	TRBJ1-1	CASSQRSVRTVSTEAFF	TGCGCCAGCAGCCAACGCTCTGTCCGAACAGTATCCACTGAAGCTTTCTTT
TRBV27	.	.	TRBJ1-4	CASSLSRGLYEKLFF	TGTGCCAGCAGTTTATCGCGGGGCTTATATGAAAAACTGTTTTTT
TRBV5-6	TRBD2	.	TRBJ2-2	CASSLEGLAVRELFF	TGTGCCAGCAGCTTGGAAGGACTAGCCGTTCGGGAGCTGTTTTTT
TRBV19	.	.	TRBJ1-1	CASSIRANTEAFF	TGTGCCAGTAGTATACGCGCGAACACTGAAGCTTTCTTT
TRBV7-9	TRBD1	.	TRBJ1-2	CASSETGTYGYTF	TGTGCCAGCAGCGAGACAGGGACCTATGGCTACACCTTC
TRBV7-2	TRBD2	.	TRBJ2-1	CASSSASGGSYNEQFF	TGTGCCAGCAGCTCAGCTAGCGGGGGATCCTACAATGAGCAGTTCTTC
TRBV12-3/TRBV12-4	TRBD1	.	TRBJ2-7	CASSSDRAYEQYF	TGTGCCAGCTCTTCCGACAGGGCCTACGAGCAGTACTTC
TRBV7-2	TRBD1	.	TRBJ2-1	CASSLAGTAYNEQFF	TGTGCCAGCAGCTTAGCCGGGACAGCTTACAATGAGCAGTTCTTC
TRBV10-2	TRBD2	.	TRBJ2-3	CASIGGTSGSSTDTQYF	TGCGCCAGCATTGGCGGGACTAGCGGTTCTAGCACAGATACGCAGTATTTT
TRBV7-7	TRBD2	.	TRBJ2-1	CASSRSSGGVDEQFF	TGTGCCAGCAGCCGTTCTAGCGGGGGGGTGGATGAGCAGTTCTTC
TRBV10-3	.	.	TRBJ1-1	CASTRDLNTEAFF	TGTGCCAGCACCAGGGATTTAAACACTGAAGCTTTCTTT
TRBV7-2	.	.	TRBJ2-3	CASSLGGGITDTQYF	TGTGCCAGCAGCTTAGGAGGCGGGATCACAGATACGCAGTATTTT
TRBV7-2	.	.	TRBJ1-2	CASSLGAKGKDGYTF	TGTGCCAGCAGCTTAGGGGCCAAGGGGAAAGACGGCTACACCTTC